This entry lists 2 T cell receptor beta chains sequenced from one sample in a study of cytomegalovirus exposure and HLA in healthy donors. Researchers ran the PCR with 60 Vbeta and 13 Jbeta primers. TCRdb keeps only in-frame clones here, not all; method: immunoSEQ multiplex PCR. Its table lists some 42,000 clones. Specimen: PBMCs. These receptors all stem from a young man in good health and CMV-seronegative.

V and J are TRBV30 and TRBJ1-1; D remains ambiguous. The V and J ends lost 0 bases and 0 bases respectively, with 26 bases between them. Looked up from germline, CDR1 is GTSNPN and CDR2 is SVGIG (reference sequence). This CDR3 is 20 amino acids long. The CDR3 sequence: CAWSVKVRVGGRRVNTEAFF. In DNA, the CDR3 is TGTGCCTGGAGTGTAAAGGTTCGGGTGGGAGGAAGGCGGGTGAACACTGAAGCTTTCTTT.

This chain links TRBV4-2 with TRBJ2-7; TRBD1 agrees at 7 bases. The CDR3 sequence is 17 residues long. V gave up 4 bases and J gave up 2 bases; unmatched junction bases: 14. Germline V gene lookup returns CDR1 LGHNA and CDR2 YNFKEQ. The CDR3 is CASSLPDLGQGAYEQYF. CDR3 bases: TGTGCCAGCAGCCTTCCGGATTTAGGGCAGGGGGCCTACGAGCAGTACTTC.